These 7 T cell receptor beta chains originate from one sample sequenced in a study of T cell changes during pregnancy in multiple sclerosis. This table comes from immunoSEQ multiplex PCR, and its TCRdb copy is limited to in-frame clones, with some not included. The table includes 40,000 or so clones, approximately 94% detected once. Material: peripheral blood, obtained before pregnancy. Source of these receptors: a female donor with multiple sclerosis, enrolled in a pregnancy study.

The gene calls are TRBV4-1 and TRBJ2-7; TRBD2 matches 7 bases. CDR1 MGHRA and CDR2 YSYEKL come from the germline V gene. Germline trimming cut 0 bases from V and 3 bases from J; bases unmatched to any gene: 8. The CDR3 spans 16 residues. The CDR3 DNA reads TGCGCCAGCAGCCAAGATTTTAGCGGGCCTTACTACGAGCAGTACTTC. It encodes CASSQDFSGPYYEQYF.

This sequence joins TRBV6-4 and TRBJ2-1; 14 positions agree with TRBD2. The CDR3 has 15 amino acids. The V gene end was trimmed by 5 bases and the J gene end by 9 bases; junction bases not matched to a gene: 6. The germline CDR1 and CDR2 sequences are MRHNA and SNTAGT. The CDR3 DNA reads as TGTGCCAGCAGTCGACTAGCGGGAGGGATGAGTGAGCAGTTCTTC. Residues: CASSRLAGGMSEQFF.

This clone was seen only once. This sequence joins TRBV19 and TRBJ2-3; 8 bases are shared with TRBD2. The ends lost 5 bases at V and 1 base at J; junction bases unmatched: 8. CDR1 and CDR2 (germline): LNHDA, SQIVND (reference sequence). CDR3 length equals 16 residues. This chain's CDR3 is CASSPQTSVGTDTQYF. DNA of the CDR3: TGTGCCAGTAGTCCCCAGACTAGCGTAGGCACAGATACGCAGTATTTT.

The genes are TRBV14 and TRBJ1-2, with TRBD1 matching over 8 bases. V lost 4 bases to trimming and J lost 4 bases; unmatched junction nucleotides: 8. Germline V CDR1 and CDR2: SGHDN, FVKESK. The CDR3 spans 15 residues. The CDR3 sequence is CASSLEDRVLYGYTF. The CDR3 DNA reads TGTGCCAGCAGCCTTGAGGACAGGGTCCTCTATGGCTACACCTTC.

CDR3 nucleotides: TGTGCCAGCAGTGAATCGGGACCGGGGACTGGGACCTACGAGCAGTACTTC. This gives the protein CASSESGPGTGTYEQYF. This chain joins TRBV25-1 and TRBJ2-7, with a tentative D call TRBD2 (6 bases). The CDR3 is made up of 17 amino acids. Germline V gives CDR1 MGHDK, CDR2 SYGVNS. The V end lost 1 base, the J end lost 2 bases, and 18 bases lay between the germline ends.

Note on this clone: The junction departs from germline at one end; a sequencing error may be responsible. The chain joins TRBV6-5 to TRBJ1-1; D ambiguous. Germline V CDR1 and CDR2: MNHEY, SVGAGI. The CDR3 loop spans 15 amino acids. Here the CDR3 DNA reads TGTGCCAGCAGCTACTCCGCGAGGTCGGACACTGAAGCTTTCTTT. As protein: CASSYSARSDTEAFF.

The CDR3 reads CASSSPRVFWGYTF. The DNA for the CDR3 is TGTGCCAGCAGCTCCCCCCGGGTTTTTTGGGGCTACACCTTC. V is TRBV7-9 and J is TRBJ1-2; D uncertain. The CDR3 consists of 14 residues. The germline V gene has CDR1 SEHNR and CDR2 FQNEAQ (reference sequence). The V gene lost 4 bases and the J gene lost 8 bases, with 17 bases spanning the gap. Combining the CDR3 with reference TRBV7-9 and TRBJ1-2 gives the whole variable domain DTGVSQNPRHKITKRGQNVTFRCDPISEHNRLYWYRQTLGQGPEFLTYFQNEAQLEKSRLLSDRFSAERPKGSFSTLEIQRTEQGDSAMYLCASSSPRVFWGYTFGSGTRLTVV.